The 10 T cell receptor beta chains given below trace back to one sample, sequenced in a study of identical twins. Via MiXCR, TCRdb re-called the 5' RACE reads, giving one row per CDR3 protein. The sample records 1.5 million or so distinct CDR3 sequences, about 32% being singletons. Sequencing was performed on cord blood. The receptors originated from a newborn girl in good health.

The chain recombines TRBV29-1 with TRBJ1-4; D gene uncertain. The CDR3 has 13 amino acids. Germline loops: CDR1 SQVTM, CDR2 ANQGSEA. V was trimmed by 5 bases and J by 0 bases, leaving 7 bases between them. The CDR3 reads CSVKPATNEKLFF. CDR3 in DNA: TGCAGCGTTAAGCCGGCAACTAATGAAAAACTGTTTTTT.

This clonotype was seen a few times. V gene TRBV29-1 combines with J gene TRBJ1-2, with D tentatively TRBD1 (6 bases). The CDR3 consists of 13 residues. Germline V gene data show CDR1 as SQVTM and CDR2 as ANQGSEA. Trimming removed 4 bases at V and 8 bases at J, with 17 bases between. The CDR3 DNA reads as TGCAGCGTTGGAAGGGGGTGGGTGGACGGCTACACCTTC. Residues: CSVGRGWVDGYTF.

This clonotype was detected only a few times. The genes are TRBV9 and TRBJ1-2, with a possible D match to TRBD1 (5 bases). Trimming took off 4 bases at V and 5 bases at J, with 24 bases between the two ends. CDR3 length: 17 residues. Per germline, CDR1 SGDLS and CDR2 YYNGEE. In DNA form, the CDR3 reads TGTGCCAGCAGCCGATACTCTCAGGGCTTGACCTTATATGGCTACACCTTC. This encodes CASSRYSQGLTLYGYTF.

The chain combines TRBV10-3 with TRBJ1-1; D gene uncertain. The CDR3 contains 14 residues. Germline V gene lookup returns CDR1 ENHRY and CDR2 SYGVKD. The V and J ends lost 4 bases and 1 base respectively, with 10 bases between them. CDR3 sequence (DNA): TGTGCCATCAGTGTTGGACTTCAGAACACTGAAGCTTTCTTT. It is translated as CAISVGLQNTEAFF.

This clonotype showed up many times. CDR3 protein: CASSLRLGDTQYF. In DNA form, the CDR3 reads TGTGCCAGCAGCTTGAGGCTAGGAGATACGCAGTATTTT. The gene calls are TRBV13 and TRBJ2-3; D not resolved. This CDR3 region has 13 residues. CDR1 is PRHDT and CDR2 is FYEKMQ in the germline V gene (reference sequence). The V gene lost 3 bases and the J gene lost 5 bases, with 9 bases spanning the gap.

The CDR3 DNA sequence: TGTGCCAGCAGCCAAGGACTAGCGGGGACGAACACCGGGGAGCTGTTTTTT. It specifies CASSQGLAGTNTGELFF. This chain links TRBV4-2 with TRBJ2-2, with TRBD2 identical over 11 bases. Trimming removed 1 base from V and 0 bases from J; junction bases left unmatched: 1. This CDR3 has 17 residues. Germline CDR1 LGHNA, CDR2 YNFKEQ.

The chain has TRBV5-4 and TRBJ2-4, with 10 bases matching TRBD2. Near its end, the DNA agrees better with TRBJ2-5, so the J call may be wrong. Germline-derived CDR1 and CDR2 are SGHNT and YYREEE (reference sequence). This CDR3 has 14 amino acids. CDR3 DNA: TGTGCCAGCAGCTCGAAATTAGCGGGGGGGACCCAGTACTTC. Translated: CASSSKLAGGTQYF.

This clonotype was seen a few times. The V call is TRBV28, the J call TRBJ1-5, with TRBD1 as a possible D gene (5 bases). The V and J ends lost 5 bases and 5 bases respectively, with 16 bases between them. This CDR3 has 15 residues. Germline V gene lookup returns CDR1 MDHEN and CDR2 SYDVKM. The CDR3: CASSTGTLYDQPQHF. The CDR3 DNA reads TGTGCCAGCAGTACCGGGACCTTGTACGATCAGCCCCAGCATTTT.

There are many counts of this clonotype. The CDR3, as DNA: TGCAGCGTTTCGACAGGATCCTACGAGCAGTACTTC. Encoded protein: CSVSTGSYEQYF. The chain joins TRBV29-1 to TRBJ2-7; possible D gene TRBD1, 6 bases. The ends were cut back, 5 bases at V and 1 base at J, with 9 bases in the middle. The germline V gene has CDR1 SQVTM and CDR2 ANQGSEA. The length of the CDR3 is 12 residues.

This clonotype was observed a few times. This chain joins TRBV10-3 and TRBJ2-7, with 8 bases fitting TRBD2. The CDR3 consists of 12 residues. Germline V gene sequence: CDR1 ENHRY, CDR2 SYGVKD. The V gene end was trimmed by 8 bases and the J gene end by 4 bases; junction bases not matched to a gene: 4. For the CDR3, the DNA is TGTGCCATCGGACTAGCCTGGTACGAGCAGTACTTC. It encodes CAIGLAWYEQYF.